The present entry profiles one T cell receptor beta chain with its context. No antigen is known for it. The data are from a study of STAT3 mutations in large granular lymphocyte leukemia. Study findings and constraints: No sample exists from the first appearance of each clone. All newly emerging clones after therapy were STAT3 wild type. Differing intervals and regimens complicate linking therapy response to clone burden. Every T-cell large granular lymphocyte leukemia patient had at least one immunodominant TCR beta clonotype.

Each sample's TCRbeta library yielded on average around 40,000 productive templates. Repertoires were generated with immunoSEQ multiplex PCR, while TCRdb's copy carries only in-frame clones and drops some. This table holds approximately 5,200 clones, just over 70% found once. The V end lost 4 bases, the J end lost 0 bases, and 14 bases lay between the germline ends. Germline V gene sequence: CDR1 SGHNT, CDR2 YYREEE (reference sequence). The CDR3 spans 16 residues. Sequencing was done on a sample of PBMCs. The chain uses TRBV5-4 and TRBJ1-3, with a tentative D call TRBD1 (5 bases). The receptor was isolated from a human donor with T large granular lymphocyte leukemia. Some clones in this sample may be carry-over from other donors' samples. CDR3 amino acids: CASSLSTGISGNTIYF. Written as DNA, the CDR3 is TGTGCCAGCAGCCTGAGCACAGGTATCTCTGGAAACACCATATATTTT.